This T cell receptor beta chain is from a study of cytomegalovirus exposure and HLA in healthy donors. On the study more broadly: Drawn from HLA-typed donors, approximately 86 million unique TCRs were held in an early data release. Study-level findings and limits: Analyzed later, most CMV-associated TCR beta chains appeared HLA-restricted. Earlier findings revealed that most TCR beta V segments proved productive either about 87% or about 30% of the time. Fewer N-insertions (relative to the roughly 630-donor mean) were reportedly seen in an Asian-associated ancestry cluster in a later analysis.

A multiplex PCR was run with 60 Vbeta primers and 13 Jbeta primers. Data came from immunoSEQ multiplex PCR; TCRdb stores just in-frame clones and leaves some out. The table includes about 110,000 clones, around 80% detected once. Only a few counts were recorded for this clone. Its antigen is undetermined. Germline CDR1 and CDR2: SGHRS and YFSETQ. The V and J ends lost 0 bases and 0 bases respectively, with 3 bases between them. The CDR3 is 13 amino acids. The chain combines TRBV5-1 with TRBJ1-2; D call uncertain. Material: PBMCs. The origin of this receptor is a man aged 45-60 years in good health and CMV-seronegative. Here the CDR3 DNA reads TGCGCCAGCAGCTTGGCTACTAACTATGGCTACACCTTC. Encoded protein: CASSLATNYGYTF.